Listed here are 24 T cell receptor beta chains from one sample, sequenced in a study of blood T cell repertoires in COVID-19. Assay used: immunoSEQ multiplex PCR; TCRdb lists only in-frame clones, some missing. The sample includes more than 300,000 clones, 80% to 90% seen only once; the top ten take 5% to 7.5%. Material for sequencing was peripheral blood. The receptors stem from a man aged 18 to 30 who had recovered from COVID-19.

This clone was counted a single time. The CDR3 reads CASSHEPGLAGGVGWNEQFF. CDR3 DNA: TGTGCCAGCAGCCACGAACCGGGACTAGCGGGAGGGGTAGGTTGGAATGAGCAGTTCTTC. The chain joins TRBV3-1 (or the pseudogene TRBV3-2) to TRBJ2-1, with TRBD2 matching over 16 bases. There are 20 residues in the CDR3. The germline gives CDR1 LGHDT, CDR2 YNNKEL (reference sequence). V lost 3 bases, J lost 7 bases, and 15 bases stayed unmatched.

J is TRBJ2-2 and V is TRBV11-2; D is unclear. The CDR3 consists of 14 residues. Germline CDR1 SGHAT, CDR2 FQNNGV. Deletions cut 3 bases from V and 4 bases from J, with 9 bases between. CDR3: CASSFLTGTGELFF. CDR3 in DNA: TGTGCCAGCAGCTTTTTAACGGGCACCGGGGAGCTGTTTTTT.

There are a few counts of this clone. The rearrangement uses TRBV18 and TRBJ1-2; TRBD1 might be the D (6 bases). Germline V gene data show CDR1 as KGHSH and CDR2 as LQKENI. Trimming removed 3 bases at V and 4 bases at J, with 15 bases between. The CDR3 sequence is 15 residues long. The CDR3 DNA sequence: TGTGCCAGCTCACCGAGGGACATGGGTCGCTATGGCTACACCTTC. It is translated as CASSPRDMGRYGYTF.

This rearrangement joins TRBV4-1 to TRBJ2-7, with D unresolved. This CDR3 comprises 16 residues. V was shortened by 1 base and J by 3 bases, with 16 bases between the two germline ends. Per germline, CDR1 MGHRA and CDR2 YSYEKL. This chain's CDR3 is CASSQVADRIRYEQYF. The CDR3 DNA reads TGCGCCAGCAGCCAAGTAGCCGATCGGATCCGCTACGAGCAGTACTTC.

The rearrangement joins TRBV30 to TRBJ1-4; TRBD1 matches at 7 bases. J lost 7 bases, V lost 2 bases, and 4 bases had no gene match. The CDR3 runs 13 residues. Germline V gene lookup returns CDR1 GTSNPN and CDR2 SVGIG (reference sequence). The CDR3 nucleotides read TGTGCCTGGAGTCCCGGGACAGCTGAAAAACTGTTTTTT. It specifies CAWSPGTAEKLFF.

The chain uses TRBV6-5 and TRBJ2-7; a weak D match, TRBD2 (7 bases). The germline gives CDR1 MNHEY, CDR2 SVGAGI. V lost 6 bases to trimming and J lost 0 bases, with 15 bases between them. This CDR3 is built from 15 residues. The CDR3 DNA is TGTGCCAGCAGGGGGGGGCAGAAAAGCTCCTACGAGCAGTACTTC. Translated: CASRGGQKSSYEQYF.

The chain couples TRBV10-1 to TRBJ2-1; D uncertain. The CDR3 loop spans 12 amino acids. Germline V lookup: CDR1 WNHNN, CDR2 SYGVQD (reference sequence). CDR3 protein: CVITGTSDEQFF. The CDR3 DNA reads TGCGTTATTACTGGTACGTCCGATGAGCAGTTCTTC.

The genes are TRBV7-9 and TRBJ2-1; 13 positions agree with TRBD2. Losses at the gene ends were 4 bases for V and 7 bases for J; bases not matched to a gene: 4. Germline loops: CDR1 SEHNR, CDR2 FQNEAQ (reference sequence). This CDR3 is 15 amino acids long. The CDR3 sequence: CASSWTSGGVNEQFF. CDR3 nucleotides: TGTGCCAGCAGCTGGACTAGCGGGGGTGTAAATGAGCAGTTCTTC.

This rearrangement joins TRBV7-2 to TRBJ2-1; perhaps TRBD1 as D (5 bases). This CDR3 contains 14 residues. The germline V and J ends were trimmed by 5 bases and 4 bases, with 12 bases remaining between them. Germline V gives CDR1 SGHTA, CDR2 FQGNSA. Here the CDR3 DNA reads TGTGCCAGCAGCCTTACACAGGATTACAATGAGCAGTTCTTC. Protein product: CASSLTQDYNEQFF.

The V call is TRBV10-2, the J call TRBJ1-3, with 9 bases that match TRBD1. The CDR3 length is 16 residues. Germline-derived CDR1 and CDR2 are WSHSY and SAAADI. The V gene end was trimmed by 3 bases and the J gene end by 4 bases; junction bases not matched to a gene: 7. The CDR3 is CASSEGDRAIGNTIYF. For the CDR3, the DNA is TGCGCCAGCAGTGAAGGGGACAGGGCTATCGGAAACACCATATATTTT.

Here the CDR3 reads CASSFSRAAYNEQFF. DNA of the CDR3: TGTGCCAGCAGTTTCAGCAGGGCGGCGTACAATGAGCAGTTCTTC. This chain uses TRBV28 with TRBJ2-1, with D possibly being TRBD1 (5 bases). Germline V gene data show CDR1 as MDHEN and CDR2 as SYDVKM. Trimming removed 3 bases from V and 4 bases from J, with 13 bases in between. The CDR3 consists of 15 residues.

The rearrangement joins TRBV5-5 to TRBJ1-2, with 7 bases that match TRBD1. CDR1 is SGHKS and CDR2 is YYEKEE in the germline V gene (reference sequence). CDR3 length: 14 amino acids. Unmatched junction bases numbered 5, after V lost 2 bases and J lost 4 bases. CDR3 sequence: CASSFLRDSYGYTF. CDR3 sequence (DNA): TGTGCCAGCAGCTTCCTCCGGGACAGCTATGGCTACACCTTC.

This clone was recorded a few times. This chain connects TRBV4-2 to TRBJ2-7; no firm D call. The V and J ends lost 2 bases and 3 bases respectively, with 11 bases between them. Germline V gene lookup returns CDR1 LGHNA and CDR2 YNFKEQ. The CDR3 runs 14 residues. The CDR3 nucleotides are TGTGCCAGCAGCCAAACACAGAGCCTCTACGAGCAGTACTTC. It is translated as CASSQTQSLYEQYF.

CDR3 nucleotide sequence: TGTGCCAGCAGCGAACACGTGGGCGCTGAAGCTTTCTTT. Protein product: CASSEHVGAEAFF. J is TRBJ1-1 and V is TRBV5-8; D uncertain. This CDR3 has 13 residues. From germline, CDR1 is SGHTS and CDR2 YDEGEE. V was clipped by 4 bases and J by 6 bases, with 13 bases between them.

CDR3 sequence reads: CASSYPSRGTGELFF. In DNA, the CDR3 is TGTGCCAGCAGTTACCCTTCTCGGGGGACCGGGGAGCTGTTTTTT. This chain links TRBV6-6 with TRBJ2-2; D might be TRBD2 (6 bases). V was pared by 2 bases and J by 5 bases, with 12 bases between. CDR3 length: 15 amino acids. Germline V gene data show CDR1 as MNHNY and CDR2 as SVGAGI (reference sequence).

This sequence joins TRBV12-5 and TRBJ1-2, with TRBD1 matching 7 bases. Germline CDR1 reads LGHNT; CDR2 reads FRNRAP. This CDR3 contains 15 residues. V was pared by 0 bases and J by 6 bases, with 7 bases of the junction left unmatched. The CDR3 is CASGLVQEGADGYTF. In nucleotides, the CDR3 is TGTGCTAGTGGTTTGGTACAGGAGGGGGCAGATGGCTACACCTTC.

The chain is built from TRBV6-5 and TRBJ1-3; D is perhaps TRBD1 (5 bases). CDR1 MNHEY and CDR2 SVGAGI come from the germline V gene. CDR3 length: 15 amino acids. Deletions cut 6 bases from V and 0 bases from J, with 12 bases between. The CDR3 bases are TGTGCCAGCAGACGTGACAGACACTCTGGAAACACCATATATTTT. It specifies CASRRDRHSGNTIYF.

The chain joins TRBV7-9 to TRBJ2-7; possible D gene TRBD2, 6 bases. The length of the CDR3 is 14 residues. CDR1 is SEHNR and CDR2 is FQNEAQ in the germline V gene (reference sequence). The V and J ends lost 5 bases and 6 bases respectively, with 17 bases between them. The CDR3 DNA reads as TGTGCCAGCAGCGAGGGGCGGGACGGGAGCGAGCAGTACTTC. Protein product: CASSEGRDGSEQYF. The full variable domain, with the rest looked up from reference TRBV7-9 and TRBJ2-7, is DTGVSQNPRHKITKRGQNVTFRCDPISEHNRLYWYRQTLGQGPEFLTYFQNEAQLEKSRLLSDRFSAERPKGSFSTLEIQRTEQGDSAMYLCASSEGRDGSEQYFGPGTRLTVT.

This chain joins TRBV19 and TRBJ2-5; D call uncertain. Trimming cost V 10 bases and J 5 bases, with 11 bases left between them. The CDR3 is 11 amino acids. Germline V gene sequence: CDR1 LNHDA, CDR2 SQIVND (reference sequence). CDR3 amino acids: CATATGETQYF. CDR3 bases: TGTGCCACCGCGACCGGGGAGACCCAGTACTTC.

V and J are TRBV4-1 and TRBJ1-1, with D unclear. CDR3 length equals 16 residues. Germline CDR1 and CDR2: MGHRA and YSYEKL. Trimming stripped 1 base from V and 11 bases from J, with 23 bases between. The CDR3: CASSQVTAGGQLGAFF. As DNA, the CDR3 is TGCGCCAGCAGCCAAGTCACTGCGGGTGGGCAGCTCGGGGCTTTCTTT.

A note on this clone: Other DNA sequences of this sample code for an identical CDR3. V is TRBV27 and J is TRBJ2-7, with D possibly TRBD2 on 6 matching bases. The CDR3 contains 12 residues. From germline, CDR1 is MNHEY and CDR2 SMNVEV (reference sequence). V lost 6 bases and J 3 bases, leaving 9 bases between the germline ends. The CDR3 protein is CASSLGGYEQYF. The CDR3 coding sequence is TGTGCCAGCAGCCTCGGGGGCTACGAGCAGTACTTC.

V is TRBV29-1 and J is TRBJ1-2; 10 bases are a match to TRBD1. After removal of 4 bases from V and 2 bases from J, the junction contained 4 bases not matched to a gene. Germline CDR1 reads SQVTM; CDR2 reads ANQGSEA. The CDR3 runs to 14 residues. This CDR3 is CSVGTGGRNYGYTF. The DNA of the CDR3 is TGCAGCGTTGGGACAGGGGGAAGAAACTATGGCTACACCTTC.

The chain combines TRBV21-1 with TRBJ1-5; the table's D call, TRBD1, was not checked against the DNA. TRBV21-1 is annotated as a pseudogene. CDR3 length equals 14 residues. In nucleotides, the CDR3 is TGTGCCAGCAGCAACGAGGCAGGGTATCAGCCCCAGCATTTT. This encodes CASSNEAGYQPQHF.

The chain recombines TRBV6-5 with TRBJ2-1, with D unresolved. V was shortened by 0 bases and J by 5 bases, with 8 bases between the two germline ends. This CDR3 has 14 amino acids. Germline V CDR1 and CDR2: MNHEY, SVGAGI. CDR3 bases: TGTGCCAGCAGTTACTCTGGCAGGCACAATGAGCAGTTCTTC. Amino acid sequence: CASSYSGRHNEQFF.